These T cell receptor beta chains were read from a single sample in a study of human T cells and chemical hapten exposure. TCRdb independently ran MiXCR on the RACE reads; one entry per CDR3 protein. Found here are roughly 70,000 distinct CDR3 sequences, more than 30% of them singletons; the top ten hold 7.5% to 10%. Sequences were derived from whole blood, sampled in connection with sensitization to the hapten diphenylcyclopropenone (DPC). The source of these receptors is a man aged 35 to 55 with alopecia areata. Some clones in this sample may be carry-over from other donors' samples. Each CDR3 is given with its conserved first and last residue. The D gene is left open where the match is weak. Clone sizes are given selectively: once, few, many, or a class where the clone is expanded.

j_call: TRBJ1-2
cdr3_length: 13
d_call: TRBD1
v_call: TRBV6-6
clone_size: NA
cdr3_nt: TGTGCCAGCAGGCCGGGACAGGCTTATGGCTACACCTTC
cdr3_aa: CASRPGQAYGYTF

j_call: TRBJ1-1
cdr3_length: 13
d_call: NA
v_call: TRBV7-8
clone_size: few
cdr3_nt: TGTGCCAGCAGCTTAGAGGGATCGAGGAGGGCTTTCTTT
cdr3_aa: CASSLEGSRRAFF

j_call: TRBJ2-1
cdr3_length: 18
d_call: TRBD1
v_call: TRBV7-2
clone_size: many
cdr3_nt: TGTGCCAGCAGCTCAAACCTGCTGGGACAGTCCTCCTACAATGAGCAGTTCTTC
cdr3_aa: CASSSNLLGQSSYNEQFF

j_call: TRBJ1-2
cdr3_length: 13
d_call: TRBD1
v_call: TRBV12-3/TRBV12-4
clone_size: few
cdr3_nt: TGTGCCAGCAGTTCGACAGGGGCATATGGCTACACCTTC
cdr3_aa: CASSSTGAYGYTF

j_call: TRBJ1-1
cdr3_length: 16
d_call: TRBD1
v_call: TRBV12-3/TRBV12-4
clone_size: few
cdr3_nt: TGTGCCAGCAGCTTCAGCTTGGGACAGGGGACCACTGAAGCTTTCTTT
cdr3_aa: CASSFSLGQGTTEAFF

j_call: TRBJ2-3
cdr3_length: 17
d_call: TRBD2
v_call: TRBV7-2
clone_size: NA
cdr3_nt: TGTGCCAGCAGCTTAGAAGCGGGAGTACAGGGCACAGATACGCAGTATTTT
cdr3_aa: CASSLEAGVQGTDTQYF

j_call: TRBJ1-1
cdr3_length: 15
d_call: TRBD1
v_call: TRBV27
clone_size: NA
cdr3_nt: TGTGCCAGCAGTTTGGGACAGGGGTTTCGGACTGAAGCTTTCTTT
cdr3_aa: CASSLGQGFRTEAFF

j_call: TRBJ2-3
cdr3_length: 15
d_call: NA
v_call: TRBV9
clone_size: NA
cdr3_nt: TGTGCCAGCAGCGTAGTTGGCAACTCGGCTGATACGCAGTATTTT
cdr3_aa: CASSVVGNSADTQYF

j_call: TRBJ2-3
cdr3_length: 18
d_call: NA
v_call: TRBV6-2/TRBV6-3
clone_size: few
cdr3_nt: TGTGCCAGCAGTTACATTTTTGGTGCGCAGAGCCACGGGGATACGCAGTATTTT
cdr3_aa: CASSYIFGAQSHGDTQYF

j_call: TRBJ2-3
cdr3_length: 16
d_call: NA
v_call: TRBV27
clone_size: NA
cdr3_nt: TGTGCCAGCAGGAAACTAGCGGGACAGGGAACAGATACGCAGTATTTT
cdr3_aa: CASRKLAGQGTDTQYF

j_call: TRBJ2-5
cdr3_length: 15
d_call: TRBD1
v_call: TRBV9
clone_size: few
cdr3_nt: TGTGCCAGCAGCCCTCCGGGACAGCCACAAGAGACCCAGTACTTC
cdr3_aa: CASSPPGQPQETQYF

j_call: TRBJ2-1
cdr3_length: 16
d_call: TRBD2
v_call: TRBV11-2
clone_size: NA
cdr3_nt: TGTGCCAGCAGCTCCTTAGCGGGAATCTCCTACAATGAGCAGTTCTTC
cdr3_aa: CASSSLAGISYNEQFF

j_call: TRBJ1-1
cdr3_length: 15
d_call: NA
v_call: TRBV10-2
clone_size: NA
cdr3_nt: TGCGCCAGCTTAATACCCGGCAGCCGGACCACTGAAGCTTTCTTT
cdr3_aa: CASLIPGSRTTEAFF

j_call: TRBJ1-5
cdr3_length: 15
d_call: TRBD1
v_call: TRBV12-3/TRBV12-4
clone_size: few
cdr3_nt: TGTGCCAGCAGTTTGGGACAGGGGGCGAGCCAGCCCCAGCATTTT
cdr3_aa: CASSLGQGASQPQHF

j_call: TRBJ1-1
cdr3_length: 14
d_call: TRBD1
v_call: TRBV20-1
clone_size: NA
cdr3_nt: TGCAGTGCCAGGACAGGGGGCGAAGGGACTGAAGCTTTCTTT
cdr3_aa: CSARTGGEGTEAFF

j_call: TRBJ1-1
cdr3_length: 11
d_call: NA
v_call: TRBV29-1
clone_size: NA
cdr3_nt: TGCAGCGTTGAGCCAGGCACTGAAGCTTTCTTT
cdr3_aa: CSVEPGTEAFF

j_call: TRBJ1-6
cdr3_length: 13
d_call: NA
v_call: TRBV7-9
clone_size: NA
cdr3_nt: TGTGCCAGCAGCTCAGCTTGGGGTTCACCCCTCCACTTT
cdr3_aa: CASSSAWGSPLHF

j_call: TRBJ1-1
cdr3_length: 14
d_call: NA
v_call: TRBV9
clone_size: NA
cdr3_nt: TGTGCCAGCAGCGTAGGGTCCTCGCAGGGAGAAGCTTTCTTT
cdr3_aa: CASSVGSSQGEAFF

j_call: TRBJ1-3
cdr3_length: 14
d_call: TRBD1
v_call: TRBV5-1
clone_size: NA
cdr3_nt: TGCGCCAGCGGGGACAGGTCCTCTGGAAACACCATATATTTT
cdr3_aa: CASGDRSSGNTIYF

j_call: TRBJ1-3
cdr3_length: 16
d_call: NA
v_call: TRBV6-6
clone_size: NA
cdr3_nt: TGTGCCAGCAGTTCACTCCAATCGACATACGGAAACACCATATATTTT
cdr3_aa: CASSSLQSTYGNTIYF

j_call: TRBJ2-3
cdr3_length: 11
d_call: NA
v_call: TRBV6-1
clone_size: few
cdr3_nt: TGTGCCAGCAGCACGACGGATACGCAGTATTTT
cdr3_aa: CASSTTDTQYF

j_call: TRBJ2-3
cdr3_length: 14
d_call: NA
v_call: TRBV20-1
clone_size: NA
cdr3_nt: TGCAGTGCTGAAGGTGGGGGCGGCACAGATACGCAGTATTTT
cdr3_aa: CSAEGGGGTDTQYF

j_call: TRBJ2-2
cdr3_length: 13
d_call: NA
v_call: TRBV11-3
clone_size: once
cdr3_nt: TGTGCCAGCAGCTTAGAAACCCCCGGGGAGCTGTTTTTT
cdr3_aa: CASSLETPGELFF